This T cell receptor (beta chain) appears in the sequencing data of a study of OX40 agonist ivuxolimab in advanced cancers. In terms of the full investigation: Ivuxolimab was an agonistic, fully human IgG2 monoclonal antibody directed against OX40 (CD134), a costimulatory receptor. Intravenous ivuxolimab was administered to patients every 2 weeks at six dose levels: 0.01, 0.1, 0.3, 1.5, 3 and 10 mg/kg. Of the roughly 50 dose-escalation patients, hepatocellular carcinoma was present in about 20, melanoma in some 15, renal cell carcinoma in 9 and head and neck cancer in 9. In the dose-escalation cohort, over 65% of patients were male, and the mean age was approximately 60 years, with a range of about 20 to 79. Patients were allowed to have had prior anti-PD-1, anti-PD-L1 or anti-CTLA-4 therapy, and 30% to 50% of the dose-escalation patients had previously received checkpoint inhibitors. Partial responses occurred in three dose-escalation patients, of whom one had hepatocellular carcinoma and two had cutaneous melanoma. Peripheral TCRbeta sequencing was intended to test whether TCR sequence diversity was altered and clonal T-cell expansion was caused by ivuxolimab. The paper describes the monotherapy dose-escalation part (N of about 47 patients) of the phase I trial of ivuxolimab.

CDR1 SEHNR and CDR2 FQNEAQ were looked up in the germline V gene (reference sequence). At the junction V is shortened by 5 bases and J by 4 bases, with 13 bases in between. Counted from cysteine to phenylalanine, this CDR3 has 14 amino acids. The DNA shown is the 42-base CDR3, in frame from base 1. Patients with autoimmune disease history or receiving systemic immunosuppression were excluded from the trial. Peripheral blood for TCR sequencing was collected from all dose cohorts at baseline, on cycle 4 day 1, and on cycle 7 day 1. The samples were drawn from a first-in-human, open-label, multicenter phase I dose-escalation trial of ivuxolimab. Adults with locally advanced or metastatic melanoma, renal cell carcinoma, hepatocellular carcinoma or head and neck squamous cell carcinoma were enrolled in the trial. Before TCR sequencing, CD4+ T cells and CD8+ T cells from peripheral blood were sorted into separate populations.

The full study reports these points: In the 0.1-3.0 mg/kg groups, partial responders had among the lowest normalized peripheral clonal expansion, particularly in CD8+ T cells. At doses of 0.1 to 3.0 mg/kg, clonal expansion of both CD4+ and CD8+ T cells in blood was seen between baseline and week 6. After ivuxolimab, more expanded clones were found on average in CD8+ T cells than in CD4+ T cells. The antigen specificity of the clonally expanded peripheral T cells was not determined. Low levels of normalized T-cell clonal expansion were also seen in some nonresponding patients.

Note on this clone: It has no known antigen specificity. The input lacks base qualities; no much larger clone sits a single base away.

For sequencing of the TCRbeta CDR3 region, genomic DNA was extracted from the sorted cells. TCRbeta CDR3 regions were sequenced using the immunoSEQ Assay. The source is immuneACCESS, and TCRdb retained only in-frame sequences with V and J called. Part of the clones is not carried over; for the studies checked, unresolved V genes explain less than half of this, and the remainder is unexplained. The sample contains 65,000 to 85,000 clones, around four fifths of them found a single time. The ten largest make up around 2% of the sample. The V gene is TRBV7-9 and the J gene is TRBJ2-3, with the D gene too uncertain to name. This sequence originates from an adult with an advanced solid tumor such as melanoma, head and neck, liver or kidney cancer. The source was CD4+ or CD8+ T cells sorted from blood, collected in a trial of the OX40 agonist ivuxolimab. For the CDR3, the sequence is CASSPIYTSDTQYF. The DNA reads TGTGCCAGCAGCCCGATCTATACGTCAGATACGCAGTATTTT.